The 20 T cell receptor beta chains below were found in one sample sequenced in a study of blood T cell repertoires in COVID-19. TCRdb keeps only in-frame clones here, not all; method: immunoSEQ multiplex PCR. The sample shows 200,000 to 250,000 clones, over 75% of them seen only once. The sample was peripheral blood. The receptors were gathered from a man aged 35 to 55 with active or convalescent COVID-19.

The V and J genes are TRBV10-3 and TRBJ1-1, with D hard to call. This CDR3 has 13 residues. The ends were cut back, 2 bases at V and 1 base at J, with 5 bases in the middle. The germline V gene encodes CDR1 ENHRY and CDR2 SYGVKD. Here the CDR3 reads CAISETENTEAFF. The CDR3 DNA sequence: TGTGCCATCAGTGAGACAGAGAACACTGAAGCTTTCTTT.

This clone was seen at least ten times. The CDR3 DNA follows: TGCAGCGTTGAAGACTGGACAGGGAATACGCAGTATTTT. As protein: CSVEDWTGNTQYF. This chain connects TRBV29-1 to TRBJ2-3; 8 nucleotides line up with TRBD1. The CDR3 length is 13 residues. In germline, CDR1 is SQVTM, CDR2 ANQGSEA. With 0 bases clipped from V and 7 bases from J, the junction kept 3 bases outside the gene matches.

This rearrangement joins TRBV5-6 to TRBJ1-6; the D is unclear. The length of the CDR3 is 15 residues. Per the germline V gene, CDR1 is SGHDT and CDR2 is YYEEEE. V dropped 6 bases and J dropped 6 bases, with 16 bases sitting between them. For the CDR3, the DNA is TGTGCCAGCACCTCACCAAGGGAGGGTAATTCACCCCTCCACTTT. This sequence encodes CASTSPREGNSPLHF.

The V call is TRBV19, the J call TRBJ1-5; D perhaps matches TRBD1 (5 bases). In germline, CDR1 is LNHDA, CDR2 SQIVND (reference sequence). CDR3 length equals 15 residues. The V gene lost 4 bases and the J gene lost 3 bases, with 13 bases spanning the gap. The CDR3 coding sequence is TGTGCCAGTAGTACCGACGGGGGACCCAATCAGCCCCAGCATTTT. Translating gives CASSTDGGPNQPQHF.

The chain has TRBV29-1 and TRBJ1-2; D is perhaps TRBD1 (5 bases). The CDR3 runs 14 residues. Germline loops: CDR1 SQVTM, CDR2 ANQGSEA. The ends were cut back, 6 bases at V and 7 bases at J, with 21 bases in the middle. This CDR3 reads CSVLSTGTQIGYTF. The CDR3 nucleotides are TGCAGCGTCCTTAGCACCGGGACTCAAATTGGCTACACCTTC.

The table lists this clone with a few counts. This chain links TRBV3-1 (or the pseudogene TRBV3-2) with TRBJ1-2, with D unclear. The CDR3 sequence is 13 residues long. Per the germline V gene, CDR1 is LGHDT and CDR2 is YNNKEL (reference sequence). Trimming stripped 0 bases from V and 7 bases from J, with 9 bases between. The CDR3, as DNA: TGTGCCAGCAGCCAAGAAACGGTCGGTGGCTACACCTTC. Translation gives CASSQETVGGYTF.

V usage is TRBV7-3 and J usage is TRBJ2-6, with 7 bases matching TRBD2. V shed 4 bases and J 0 bases; nucleotides not matched to a gene: 3. This CDR3 is 16 amino acids long. Germline CDR1 is SGHTA and CDR2 is FQGTGA. Here the CDR3 DNA reads TGTGCCAGCAGCTCCACGGGGGGCTCTGGGGCCAACGTCCTGACTTTC. Translating it yields CASSSTGGSGANVLTF.

The V gene is TRBV2, the J gene TRBJ1-2; 9 nucleotides match TRBD1. Germline values: CDR1 SNHLY, CDR2 FYNNEI. V lost 7 bases, J lost 6 bases, and 6 bases stayed unmatched. The CDR3 sequence is 13 residues long. The CDR3 reads CASNGQGFDGYTF. The CDR3 DNA reads as TGTGCCAGCAATGGACAGGGGTTTGATGGCTACACCTTC. The whole variable domain, filled in from reference TRBV2 and TRBJ1-2, reads EPEVTQTPSHQVTQMGQEVILRCVPISNHLYFYWYRQILGQKVEFLVSFYNNEISEKSEIFDDQFSVERPDGSNFTLKIRSTKLEDSAMYFCASNGQGFDGYTFGSGTRLTVV.

The J gene is TRBJ2-5, the V gene TRBV27, with 9 bases that match TRBD1. This CDR3 spans 17 amino acids. J was trimmed by 5 bases and V by 5 bases; bases with no gene match: 15. Germline CDR1 is MNHEY and CDR2 is SMNVEV (reference sequence). The CDR3 nucleotides are TGTGCCAGCAGTGGAACTCCCGGGACAGGGACATTGGAGACCCAGTACTTC. It is translated as CASSGTPGTGTLETQYF.

The chain combines TRBV5-1 with TRBJ2-1; TRBD1 agrees at 12 bases. The J segment lost 7 bases and the V segment lost 4 bases, leaving 9 bases of the junction unmatched. CDR3 length: 16 residues. Germline CDR1 is SGHRS and CDR2 is YFSETQ. Here the CDR3 DNA reads TGCGCCAGCAGCCTTGAGGGACAGGGGGCTTGGAATGAGCAGTTCTTC. Translation: CASSLEGQGAWNEQFF.

Only a few counts were recorded for this clone. The genes are TRBV7-9 and TRBJ2-7, with TRBD1 matching 8 bases. The trim removed 1 base at V and 7 bases at J, leaving 6 bases unmatched. Germline V gene data show CDR1 as SEHNR and CDR2 as FQNEAQ (reference sequence). The CDR3 is made up of 14 amino acids. The CDR3 here is CASSLGTGLREQYF. CDR3 bases: TGTGCCAGCAGCTTAGGGACAGGGTTGCGGGAGCAGTACTTC.

The genes are TRBV5-4 and TRBJ2-3; 9 bases match TRBD2. From germline, CDR1 is SGHNT and CDR2 YYREEE (reference sequence). With V trimmed by 0 bases and J by 5 bases, 10 bases remained unmatched. There are 17 residues in the CDR3. This CDR3 is CASSLAGGRATGDTQYF. As DNA, the CDR3 is TGTGCCAGCAGCTTGGCCGGCGGGAGGGCCACGGGAGATACGCAGTATTTT.

The chain links TRBV7-9 to TRBJ2-7, with 11 bases that match TRBD2. CDR3 length: 15 residues. In germline, CDR1 is SEHNR, CDR2 FQNEAQ (reference sequence). With 4 bases clipped from V and 4 bases from J, the junction kept 6 bases outside the gene matches. The CDR3, as DNA: TGTGCCAGCAGCTCCTTAGCGGGAGGGAGTTACGAGCAGTACTTC. It translates to CASSSLAGGSYEQYF. Full variable domain (missing parts from reference TRBV7-9 and TRBJ2-7): DTGVSQNPRHKITKRGQNVTFRCDPISEHNRLYWYRQTLGQGPEFLTYFQNEAQLEKSRLLSDRFSAERPKGSFSTLEIQRTEQGDSAMYLCASSSLAGGSYEQYFGPGTRLTVT.

The chain joins TRBV6-6 to TRBJ1-1; D is possibly TRBD1 (5 bases). There are 15 residues in the CDR3. Germline CDR1 and CDR2: MNHNY and SVGAGI (reference sequence). The V and J ends lost 6 bases and 1 base respectively, with 15 bases between them. The CDR3 nucleotides are TGTGCCAGCAGCCCCCCGGGGGATGGGAACACTGAAGCTTTCTTT. Residues: CASSPPGDGNTEAFF.

The chain combines TRBV18 with TRBJ2-7; D may be TRBD1 (6 bases). The germline V and J ends were trimmed by 3 bases and 3 bases, with 12 bases remaining between them. The germline V gene has CDR1 KGHSH and CDR2 LQKENI. CDR3 length: 14 residues. The CDR3 protein is CASSPNDRNYEQYF. CDR3 bases: TGTGCCAGCTCACCCAACGACAGGAACTACGAGCAGTACTTC.

This chain connects TRBV30 to TRBJ1-3; no definite D call. The CDR3 spans 14 residues. CDR1 is GTSNPN, CDR2 SVGIG, per germline (reference sequence). V shed 0 bases and J shed 2 bases, with 8 bases lying between them. The CDR3 reads CAWSVGKTGNTIYF. The CDR3 region has the DNA TGTGCCTGGAGTGTCGGGAAGACTGGAAACACCATATATTTT.

The rearrangement uses TRBV7-2 and TRBJ2-5; 7 nucleotides line up with TRBD1. In germline, CDR1 is SGHTA, CDR2 FQGNSA. This CDR3 is 13 amino acids long. V shed 6 bases and J 5 bases; nucleotides not matched to a gene: 6. CDR3 protein: CASRRGGEETQYF. CDR3 nucleotides: TGTGCCAGCAGGAGAGGGGGCGAGGAGACCCAGTACTTC.

The genes are TRBV10-3 and TRBJ1-4, with D unclear. The germline V and J ends were trimmed by 8 bases and 6 bases, with 13 bases remaining between them. This CDR3 spans 13 amino acids. The germline V gene has CDR1 ENHRY and CDR2 SYGVKD. CDR3: CAIYERRDEKLFF. CDR3 coding DNA: TGTGCCATCTACGAACGACGGGATGAAAAACTGTTTTTT.

J is TRBJ1-2 and V is TRBV7-2, with 7 positions matching TRBD1. This CDR3 spans 17 amino acids. V was pared by 4 bases and J by 1 base, with 12 bases of the junction left unmatched. CDR1 is SGHTA, CDR2 FQGNSA, per germline. The CDR3 nucleotides read TGTGCCAGCAGCTCTAGGAGGGGGGACAGATTTAACTATGGCTACACCTTC. Translation gives CASSSRRGDRFNYGYTF.

The rearrangement links TRBV27 to TRBJ1-2, with TRBD1 matching 7 bases. The CDR3 loop spans 16 amino acids. Germline trimming cut 0 bases from V and 4 bases from J; bases unmatched to any gene: 8. Germline V CDR1 and CDR2: MNHEY, SMNVEV (reference sequence). For the CDR3, the DNA is TGTGCCAGCAGTTTATCGACAAGGGGGCTAACCTATGGCTACACCTTC. It encodes CASSLSTRGLTYGYTF.